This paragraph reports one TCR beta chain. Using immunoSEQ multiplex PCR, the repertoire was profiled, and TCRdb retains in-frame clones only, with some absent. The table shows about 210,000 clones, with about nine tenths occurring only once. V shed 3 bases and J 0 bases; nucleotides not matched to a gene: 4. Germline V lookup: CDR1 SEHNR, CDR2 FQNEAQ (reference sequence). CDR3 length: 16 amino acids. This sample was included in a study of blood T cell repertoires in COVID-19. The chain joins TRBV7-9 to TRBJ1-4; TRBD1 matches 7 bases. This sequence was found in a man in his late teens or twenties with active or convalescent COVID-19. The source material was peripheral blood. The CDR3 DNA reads TGTGCCAGCAGCTTTCCACAGGGGTCAACTAATGAAAAACTGTTTTTT. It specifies CASSFPQGSTNEKLFF.